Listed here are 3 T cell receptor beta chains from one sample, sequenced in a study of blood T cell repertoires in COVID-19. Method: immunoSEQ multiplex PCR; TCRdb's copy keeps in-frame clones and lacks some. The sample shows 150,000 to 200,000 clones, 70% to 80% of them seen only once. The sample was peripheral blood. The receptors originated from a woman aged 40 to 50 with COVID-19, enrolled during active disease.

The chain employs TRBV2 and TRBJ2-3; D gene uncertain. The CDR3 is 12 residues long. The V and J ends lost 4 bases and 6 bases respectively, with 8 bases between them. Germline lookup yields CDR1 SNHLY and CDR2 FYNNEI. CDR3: CASSVRSDTQYF. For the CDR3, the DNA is TGTGCCAGCAGTGTGAGGTCGGATACGCAGTATTTT.

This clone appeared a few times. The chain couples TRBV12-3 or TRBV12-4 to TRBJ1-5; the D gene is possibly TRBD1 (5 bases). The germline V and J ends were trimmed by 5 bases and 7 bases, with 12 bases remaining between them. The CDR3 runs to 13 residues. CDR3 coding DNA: TGTGCCAGCAGTATCAGGGAGGGCCAGCCCCAGCATTTT. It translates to CASSIREGQPQHF.

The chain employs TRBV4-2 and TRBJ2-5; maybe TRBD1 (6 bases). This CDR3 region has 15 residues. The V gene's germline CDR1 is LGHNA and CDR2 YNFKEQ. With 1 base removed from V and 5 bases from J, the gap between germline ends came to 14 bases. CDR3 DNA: TGTGCCAGCAGCCAAGGAGAGGGGGTGTGGGAGACCCAGTACTTC. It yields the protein CASSQGEGVWETQYF.